This T cell receptor beta chain was recorded in a study of CD8 T cells in Susac syndrome. The wider study: Patients with Susac syndrome were therapy-naive, on corticosteroids, or on intravenous immunoglobulin alone at the time that blood was drawn.

Reverse transcription of about 0.45 to 1 ug RNA was carried out with random hexamers. TCRdb re-analysed the immunoSEQ multiplex PCR reads in MiXCR, keeping a single row per CDR3 protein. The data hold more than 100,000 distinct CDR3 sequences, with nearly 96% observed a single time. From blood CD8+ and CD4+ T cells, TCR beta sequences were generated. The diagnostic criteria for definite or probable disease, as recently defined, were met by the patients with Susac syndrome. TEMRA cells were enriched by FACS, and CD4+ and CD8+ T cells were negatively isolated. The V gene end was trimmed by 6 bases and the J gene end by 6 bases; junction bases not matched to a gene: 7. The germline CDR1 and CDR2 sequences are SQVTM and ANQGSEA. The CDR3 loop spans 13 amino acids.

The chain couples TRBV29-1 to TRBJ1-2, with 10 bases identical to TRBD1. The sequence was obtained from a human donor with Susac syndrome. The sequencing sample was made of CD4+ T cells from PBMCs. CDR3 protein: CSVSGQGVDGYTF. Here the CDR3 DNA reads TGCAGCGTCTCCGGACAGGGGGTTGATGGCTACACCTTC.